These T cell receptor beta chains were read from a single sample in a study of blood T cell repertoires in COVID-19. Assay: immunoSEQ multiplex PCR; the TCRdb copy retains only in-frame clones and omits some. Counted here are some 78,000 clones, around 89% occurring once; the ten biggest clones make up roughly 4%. Specimen: peripheral blood. The receptor set was obtained from a woman older than 75 with active or convalescent COVID-19. The CDR3 runs from the conserved cysteine through the conserved F or W. A D gene is named only where the DNA matches it firmly. For some rows the clone size is stated as once, few or many, or as a class when expanded; others skip it.

>TRBD2|TRBJ2-5|.|TRBV11-2
CASSVSGLAGLGYQYF
TGTGCCAGCAGCGTTTCGGGACTAGCGGGCCTCGGGTACCAGTACTTC
>TRBD2|TRBJ2-1|.|TRBV5-6
CASSLARLAWGGEQFF
TGTGCCAGCAGCTTGGCCAGGCTAGCGTGGGGGGGTGAGCAGTTCTTC
>.|TRBJ1-1|.|TRBV6-5
CASTLVSATEAFF
TGTGCCAGCACCCTAGTTTCTGCCACTGAAGCTTTCTTT
>TRBD1|TRBJ1-6|.|TRBV4-3
CASSQTGDSPLHF
TGCGCCAGCAGCCAAACAGGGGATTCACCCCTCCACTTT
>TRBD2|TRBJ2-2|.|TRBV27
CASSLRAGGGTGELFF
TGTGCCAGCAGTTTAAGAGCGGGAGGGGGTACCGGGGAGCTGTTTTTT
>.|TRBJ1-4|.|TRBV11-1
CASSSSTDSLEKLFF
TGTGCCAGCAGCTCAAGCACGGACAGTCTGGAAAAACTGTTTTTT
>TRBD2|TRBJ2-1|few|TRBV28
CASREGAYNEQFF
TGTGCCTCCCGGGAGGGGGCCTACAATGAGCAGTTCTTC
>.|TRBJ2-3|.|TRBV27
CASGRPAITDTQYF
TGTGCCAGCGGGAGGCCCGCAATCACAGATACGCAGTATTTT
>TRBD2|TRBJ2-7|.|TRBV27
CASRRTSGSSDEQYF
TGTGCCAGCAGAAGGACTAGCGGGAGTAGCGACGAGCAGTACTTC
>.|TRBJ1-1|.|TRBV6-2/TRBV6-3
CASSLLVNTEAFF
TGTGCCAGCAGTTTACTAGTGAACACTGAAGCTTTCTTT
>TRBD1|TRBJ1-4|.|TRBV5-1
CASSLWDRNEKLFF
TGCGCCAGCAGCTTGTGGGACAGAAATGAAAAACTGTTTTTT
>.|TRBJ1-1|.|TRBV6-5
CASRELQLNTEAFF
TGTGCCAGCCGGGAATTACAATTGAACACTGAAGCTTTCTTT
>.|TRBJ1-2|.|TRBV6-1
CASSEFRGSYGYTF
TGTGCCAGCAGTGAATTCCGGGGGAGCTATGGCTACACCTTC
>.|TRBJ2-7|once|TRBV28
CASIRGLNEQYF
TGTGCCTCGATTCGGGGGTTGAACGAGCAGTACTTC
>TRBD1|TRBJ1-3|.|TRBV5-1
CASSPGTGAGNTIYF
TGCGCCAGCAGCCCCGGGACAGGGGCCGGAAACACCATATATTTT
>TRBD1|TRBJ2-2|few|TRBV7-2
CASSRTGTTGELFF
TGTGCCAGCAGCAGGACAGGGACAACCGGGGAGCTGTTTTTT
>.|TRBJ1-1|.|TRBV2
CASRDYIFPEAFF
TGTGCCTCTCGGGACTATATTTTTCCTGAAGCTTTCTTT
>.|TRBJ2-7|.|TRBV4-3
CASSYGGTESSYEQYF
TGCGCCAGCAGCTACGGCGGGACTGAGAGCTCCTACGAGCAGTACTTC
>.|TRBJ2-7|.|TRBV7-9
CASSSYSQGGTYF
TGTGCCAGCAGCTCCTACTCGCAGGGGGGAACGTACTTC
>.|TRBJ1-1|.|TRBV11-3
CASSLGGPNTEAFF
TGTGCCAGCAGCTTGGGGGGGCCCAACACTGAAGCTTTCTTT
>TRBD1|TRBJ1-2|.|TRBV28
CASSLGQGYGYTF
TGTGCCAGCAGTTTAGGACAGGGGTATGGCTACACCTTC
>TRBD1|TRBJ1-5|few|TRBV5-5
CASSATGAGNQPQHF
TGTGCCAGCAGCGCCACAGGGGCAGGCAATCAGCCCCAGCATTTT
>.|TRBJ1-4|.|TRBV6-2/TRBV6-3
CASSYLRNEKLFF
TGTGCCAGCAGTTACCTCCGGAATGAAAAACTGTTTTTT
>.|TRBJ1-2|.|TRBV11-2
CASSLAGVGEAGYTF
TGTGCCAGCAGCTTAGCGGGGGTCGGGGAGGCGGGCTACACCTTC
>.|TRBJ1-3|.|TRBV6-1
CASSELPPGLSGNTIYF
TGTGCCAGCAGTGAACTACCACCGGGATTGTCTGGAAACACCATATATTTT
>.|TRBJ1-1|.|TRBV27
CASSPSDFYRIGTEAFF
TGTGCCAGCAGTCCCAGCGACTTTTACAGGATAGGAACTGAAGCTTTCTTT
>.|TRBJ2-1|.|TRBV24-1
CATSDSRSAIYNEQFF
TGTGCCACCAGTGATTCTAGATCAGCCATCTACAATGAGCAGTTCTTC
>.|TRBJ1-5|.|TRBV28
CASSSPYQPQHF
TGTGCCAGCAGTTCCCCTTATCAGCCCCAGCATTTT
>TRBD2|TRBJ2-1|.|TRBV5-1
CASSSSGRALMVNEQFF
TGCGCCAGCAGCTCTAGCGGGAGGGCCTTAATGGTAAATGAGCAGTTCTTC
>TRBD2|TRBJ2-5|.|TRBV7-8
CASSLATLAGGWETQYF
TGTGCCAGCAGCTTAGCGACACTAGCGGGAGGGTGGGAGACCCAGTACTTC
>.|TRBJ2-1|once|TRBV10-3
CAISESVASSYNEQFF
TGTGCCATCAGTGAGTCTGTAGCGAGCTCCTACAATGAGCAGTTCTTC
>.|TRBJ2-3|.|TRBV7-2
CASSFLDTQYF
TGTGCCAGCAGCTTTCTGGATACGCAGTATTTT
>.|TRBJ1-1|.|TRBV11-2
CASSYEGDTEAFF
TGTGCCAGCAGCTATGAAGGGGACACTGAAGCTTTCTTT
>TRBD1|TRBJ2-5|.|TRBV9
CASSVGQGKETQYF
TGTGCCAGCAGCGTCGGACAGGGAAAAGAGACCCAGTACTTC
>.|TRBJ1-5|.|TRBV19
CASSMESVSNQPQHF
TGTGCCAGTAGTATGGAGTCAGTAAGCAATCAGCCCCAGCATTTT
>.|TRBJ1-6|once|TRBV7-3
CASSSGGGNSPLHF
TGTGCCAGCAGCTCGGGAGGAGGAAATTCACCCCTCCACTTT
>.|TRBJ2-2|.|TRBV5-1
CASSLEAGLGELFF
TGCGCCAGCAGCCTGGAGGCGGGGCTCGGGGAGCTGTTTTTT
>TRBD1|TRBJ1-1|.|TRBV15
CATSERQGARVNTEAFF
TGTGCCACCAGCGAACGACAGGGGGCGAGGGTGAACACTGAAGCTTTCTTT
>.|TRBJ1-6|.|TRBV6-6
CASSRDIGSPLHF
TGTGCCAGCAGTAGGGACATCGGTTCACCCCTCCACTTT
>TRBD1|TRBJ2-4|.|TRBV5-6
CASSLGTGQGGKNIQYF
TGTGCCAGCAGCCTGGGGACAGGGCAAGGTGGCAAAAACATTCAGTACTTC
>.|TRBJ2-7|.|TRBV21-1
CASRNPRGLDEQYF
TGTGCCAGCAGAAACCCGAGGGGACTCGACGAGCAGTACTTC
>.|TRBJ1-2|.|TRBV5-1
CASSFGGENYGYTF
TGCGCCAGCAGCTTCGGGGGGGAGAACTATGGCTACACCTTC
>.|TRBJ2-1|.|TRBV11-2
CASSLGGLRNYNEQFF
TGTGCCAGCAGCTTAGGAGGACTAAGAAACTACAATGAGCAGTTCTTC
>.|TRBJ1-1|.|TRBV5-4
CASSLVQGMNTEAFF
TGTGCCAGCAGCTTGGTTCAGGGGATGAACACTGAAGCTTTCTTT
>.|TRBJ2-7|.|TRBV5-1
CASSDVAGAEYEQYF
TGCGCCAGCAGCGATGTGGCAGGGGCGGAGTACGAGCAGTACTTC
>TRBD2|TRBJ2-1|.|TRBV19
CASSKWGSGGGTYNEQFF
TGTGCCAGTAGTAAGTGGGGGTCCGGCGGGGGGACCTACAATGAGCAGTTCTTC
>TRBD1|TRBJ1-3|.|TRBV7-2
CASTRTGDSGNTIYF
TGTGCCAGCACCCGTACAGGGGATTCTGGAAACACCATATATTTT
>.|TRBJ2-1|.|TRBV7-2
CASSQTAGIIRNEQFF
TGTGCCAGCAGCCAGACCGCCGGGATCATACGAAATGAGCAGTTCTTC
>TRBD2|TRBJ2-3|.|TRBV3-1/TRBV3-2
CASSHVGTSIDTQYF
TGTGCCAGCAGCCATGTCGGGACTAGCATAGATACGCAGTATTTT
>.|TRBJ2-3|.|TRBV2
CASSIDGTGQQYF
TGTGCCAGCAGTATAGACGGGACTGGTCAACAGTATTTT
>.|TRBJ1-5|once|TRBV28
CASRPDRSNQPQHF
TGTGCCAGCAGACCCGACAGGAGCAATCAGCCCCAGCATTTT
>.|TRBJ2-1|.|TRBV24-1
CATSEHGIYNEQFF
TGTGCCACCAGTGAACACGGGATTTACAATGAGCAGTTCTTC
>TRBD2|TRBJ2-3|.|TRBV30
CAWSRGLAGAGTDTQYF
TGTGCCTGGAGTCGAGGACTAGCGGGAGCAGGCACAGATACGCAGTATTTT
>.|TRBJ2-2|.|TRBV19
CARGDYHTGELFF
TGTGCCAGAGGAGACTATCACACCGGGGAGCTGTTTTTT